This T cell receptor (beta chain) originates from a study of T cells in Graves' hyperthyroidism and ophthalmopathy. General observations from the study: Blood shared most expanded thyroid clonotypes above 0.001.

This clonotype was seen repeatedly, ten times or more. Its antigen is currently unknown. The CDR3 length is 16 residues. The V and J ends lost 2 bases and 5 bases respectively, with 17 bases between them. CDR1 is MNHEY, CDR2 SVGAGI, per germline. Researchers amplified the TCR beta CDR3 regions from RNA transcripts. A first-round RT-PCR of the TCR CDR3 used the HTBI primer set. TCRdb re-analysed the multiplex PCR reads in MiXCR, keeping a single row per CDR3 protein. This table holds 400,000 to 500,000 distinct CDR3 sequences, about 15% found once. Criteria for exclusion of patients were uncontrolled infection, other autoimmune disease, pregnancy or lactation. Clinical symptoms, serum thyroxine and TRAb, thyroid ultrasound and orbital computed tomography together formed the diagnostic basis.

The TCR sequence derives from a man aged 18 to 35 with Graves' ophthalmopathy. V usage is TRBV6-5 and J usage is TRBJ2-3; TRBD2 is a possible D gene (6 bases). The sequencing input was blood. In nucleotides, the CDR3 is TGTGCCAGCAGTTACGACAGCAATTTAGCGGAAGATACGCAGTATTTT. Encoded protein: CASSYDSNLAEDTQYF.